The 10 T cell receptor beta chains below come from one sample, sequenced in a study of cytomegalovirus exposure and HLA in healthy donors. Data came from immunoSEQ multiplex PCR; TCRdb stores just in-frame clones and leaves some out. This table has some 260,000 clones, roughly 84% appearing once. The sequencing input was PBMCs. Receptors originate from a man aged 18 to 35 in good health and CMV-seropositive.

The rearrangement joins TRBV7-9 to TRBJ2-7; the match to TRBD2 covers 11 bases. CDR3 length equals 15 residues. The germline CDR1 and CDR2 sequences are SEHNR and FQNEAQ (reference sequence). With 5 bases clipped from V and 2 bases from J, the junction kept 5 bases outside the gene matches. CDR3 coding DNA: TGTGCCAGCAGCCTGGTAGCGGGAGGGGCCTACGAGCAGTACTTC. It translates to CASSLVAGGAYEQYF.

The chain's CDR3 is CASSEMDRGSEQYF. The DNA for the CDR3 is TGTGCCAGCTCCGAGATGGACAGGGGGAGCGAGCAGTACTTC. The chain combines TRBV18 with TRBJ2-7; 10 nucleotides line up with TRBD1. This CDR3 has 14 amino acids. CDR1 and CDR2 (germline): KGHSH, LQKENI. V was pared by 6 bases and J by 6 bases, with 8 bases of the junction left unmatched.

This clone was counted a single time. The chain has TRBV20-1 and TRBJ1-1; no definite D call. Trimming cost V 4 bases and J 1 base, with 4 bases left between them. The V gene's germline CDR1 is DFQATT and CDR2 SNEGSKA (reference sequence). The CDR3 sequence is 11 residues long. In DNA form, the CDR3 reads TGCAGTGCTACAAAGAACACTGAAGCTTTCTTT. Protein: CSATKNTEAFF.

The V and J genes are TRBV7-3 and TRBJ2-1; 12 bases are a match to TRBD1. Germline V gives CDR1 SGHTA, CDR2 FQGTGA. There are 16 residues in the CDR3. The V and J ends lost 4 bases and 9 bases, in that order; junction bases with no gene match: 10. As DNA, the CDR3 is TGTGCCAGCAGCTCGAACCGGGACAGGGGGCATGGTGAGCAGTTCTTC. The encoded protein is CASSSNRDRGHGEQFF.

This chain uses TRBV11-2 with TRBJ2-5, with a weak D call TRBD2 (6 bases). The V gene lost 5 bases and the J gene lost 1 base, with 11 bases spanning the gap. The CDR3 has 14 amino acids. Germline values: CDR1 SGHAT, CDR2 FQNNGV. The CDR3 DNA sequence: TGTGCCAGCAGCCCGGGACTTTTCCAAGAGACCCAGTACTTC. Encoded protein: CASSPGLFQETQYF.

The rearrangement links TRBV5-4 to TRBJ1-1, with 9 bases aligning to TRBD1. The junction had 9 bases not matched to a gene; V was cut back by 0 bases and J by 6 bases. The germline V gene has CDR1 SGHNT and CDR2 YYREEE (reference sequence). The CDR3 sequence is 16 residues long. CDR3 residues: CASSLEGQGDWSEAFF. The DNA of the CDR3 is TGTGCCAGCAGCTTGGAGGGACAGGGAGACTGGTCTGAAGCTTTCTTT. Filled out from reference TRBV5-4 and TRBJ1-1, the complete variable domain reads ETGVTQSPTHLIKTRGQQVTLRCSSQSGHNTVSWYQQALGQGPQFIFQYYREEENGRGNFPPRFSGLQFPNYSSELNVNALELDDSALYLCASSLEGQGDWSEAFFGQGTRLTVV.

The CDR3 here is CASTRTGGETQYF. As DNA, the CDR3 is TGTGCCAGCACCCGAACAGGGGGGGAGACCCAGTACTTC. The V gene is TRBV2, the J gene TRBJ2-5; the match to TRBD1 covers 8 bases. The CDR3 is 13 amino acids. V shed 7 bases and J 5 bases; nucleotides not matched to a gene: 6. Per germline, CDR1 SNHLY and CDR2 FYNNEI.

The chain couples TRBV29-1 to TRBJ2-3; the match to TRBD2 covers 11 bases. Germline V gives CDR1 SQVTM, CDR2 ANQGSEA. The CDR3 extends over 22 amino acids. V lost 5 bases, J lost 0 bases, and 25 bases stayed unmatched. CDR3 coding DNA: TGCAGCGTTAAAAGCGGGGGGGGTACTAGCGGGAGTCTCCATTCTAGCACAGATACGCAGTATTTT. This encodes CSVKSGGGTSGSLHSSTDTQYF.

CDR3 sequence reads: CASSRPSGISYNEQFF. Written as DNA, the CDR3 is TGTGCCAGCAGCCGGCCGAGCGGAATCTCCTACAATGAGCAGTTCTTC. The rearrangement joins TRBV11-2 to TRBJ2-1, with a weak D call TRBD2 (5 bases). CDR3 length: 16 amino acids. The V gene lost 5 bases and the J gene lost 0 bases, with 14 bases spanning the gap. Germline V lookup: CDR1 SGHAT, CDR2 FQNNGV.

The CDR3 DNA is TGTGCCAGCTGGGATGCCAAGCACGAGCAGTACTTC. This codes for CASWDAKHEQYF. This sequence joins TRBV6-5 and TRBJ2-7; D remains ambiguous. The CDR3 spans 12 residues. V lost 8 bases and J lost 5, with 13 bases in between. Germline lookup yields CDR1 MNHEY and CDR2 SVGAGI.